This T cell receptor (beta chain) emerged from a study of cytomegalovirus exposure and HLA in healthy donors (dated by TCRdb to 2016 to 2017). Regarding the research as a whole: An earlier analysis of 587 of the donors reported 276 Gb of sequence data and 117 million unique TCR beta sequences obtained from around 170 million T cells. About 280 gigabases of sequencing data and tens of millions of unique TCR sequences were included in an early release covering several hundred HLA-typed donors. Among the roughly 390 genotyped donors, roughly 80% belonged to the genetic ancestry cluster associated with self-reported Caucasian donors. The study was designed to test whether signatures of past pathogen exposure could be identified by cataloging public T cell receptors. The study used immunosequencing to profile the T cell repertoires of under 700 subjects and linked those repertoires to cytomegalovirus serostatus. Along with the roughly 670-subject first cohort, a separate validation cohort of over a hundred different subjects was used. To predict cytomegalovirus infection status, the study combined high-throughput TCR immunosequencing, statistical association of individual TCRs with disease status, and machine learning. A later analysis re-analyzed previously published TCR beta repertoires from roughly 630 donors and added high-resolution HLA genotyping to study TCR occurrence patterns. Rather than using new phenotypic data, the later analysis identified candidate immune exposures from TCR beta sequences and from how often those sequences occurred across donors. In an earlier analysis of 587 of the donors, high-throughput TCR beta sequencing was used to judge whether each TCR beta V gene segment behaved as functional or pseudogenic. Donor age, sex, ethnicity and CMV serostatus were collected together with the repertoire data. Genome-wide SNP genotypes for about 65% of the roughly 670 donors were used in a later genetic analysis, which treated that subset as a discovery cohort. All discovery cohort repertoires had been generated using a single sequencing platform. HLA typing covered class I and class II loci at four-digit resolution. Typing coverage varied by locus: roughly 620-630 donors for A, B, C, DRB1 and DQB1; approximately 500 for DQA1; around 610 for DPA1; around 490 for DPB1. Because of strong linkage in the cohort, a few DR-DQ haplotypes were treated as single units for association and clustering. On average, roughly 240,000 unique TCR beta nucleotide sequences were sequenced per donor among about 400 genotyped donors of the cohort, with roughly 18% of those sequences being non-productive. Broader findings and caveats from the paper: HLA typing was unavailable for some donors at each locus, so association tests used only the typed subset. According to a later genetic analysis, donors in an Asian-associated ancestry cluster had fewer N-insertions in productive TCRs than the approximately 650-donor mean. A cluster of highly shared sequence variants was judged likely to be a technical artifact of the sequencing pipeline. In a later analysis, the rate of TCR association differed among HLA loci, with DRB1 alleles having the most associated TCRs and HLA-C alleles having the fewest. In vitro tests confirmed that a few of the cytomegalovirus-associated TCR beta chains recognize cytomegalovirus antigens. A further reported finding was that TCR beta sequences accurately predicted the HLA-A and HLA-B alleles for most subjects in the first cohort. The authors suggested that the approach could potentially be generalized to other disease states and immunological phenotypes. In a later analysis, HLA-associated TCR beta chains were found to be more clonally expanded and to have lower generation probabilities than equally common non-associated chains. The cohort was sequenced for TCR beta chains only, and without alpha or paired-chain data the features that could be detected were limited. Approximately 16 rarely observed V segments, including chromosome 9 orphons, were excluded from the earlier analysis of several hundred of the donors because counts were too low. Specific HLA alleles were associated with 15,000 to 20,000 TCR beta sequences at a false discovery rate of 0.05 in a later analysis. When HLA alleles, especially DR and DQ, strongly co-occurred, attributing TCR associations to individual alleles was difficult. In a later genetic analysis, a missense DCLRE1C variant was associated with V-gene and J-gene trimming of TCR beta chains, and the association was replicated in an independent cohort. Linkage disequilibrium might explain the correlated functional status among segregating V segments, but an unknown experimental factor could not be ruled out. The study gave a list of about 160 TCR beta chains associated with cytomegalovirus. CMV serostatus was the only immune exposure information available for the cohort. According to a later analysis, most CMV-associated TCR beta chains appeared to be HLA-restricted, and the HLA associations seemed to be driven largely by CMV exposure. Most TCR sequences were observed very rarely across donors, whereas some public TCRs were present in many individuals. The classifier was reported to diagnose cytomegalovirus status with high specificity and sensitivity in both the original and validation cohorts. Broadly in line with IMGT annotations, most TCR beta V segments showed up in productive rearrangements about 90% or about 30% of the time in an earlier analysis of 587 of the donors. Several of the top co-occurrence clusters appeared to be linked to parvovirus B19, influenza, CMV and Epstein-Barr virus, according to a later analysis. Roughly uniform sequencing depth across donors was assumed in presence/absence analyses, although this assumption may not hold.

The cohort comprised more than 550 healthy bone marrow donors. At the time of sampling, all cohort members were nominally healthy, though unrecorded immune exposures were likely present. The donor was CMV seropositive and was included in the group of 250 to 350 seropositive cohort members. A peripheral blood sample was provided by each donor, and peripheral blood mononuclear cells were used for TCR beta sequencing. The Qiagen DNeasy Blood Extraction Kit was used to extract genomic DNA from the blood cell samples. To note about this clone: The specificity of this receptor is unknown. One base away there is no much larger clone; base qualities are not given.

The method behind the library was the immunoSEQ multiplex PCR assay. For the multiplex PCR, a mixture combining 60 forward primers for TCR Vbeta segments and 13 reverse primers for TCR Jbeta segments was used. A multiplex PCR assay on genomic DNA amplified the CDR3 region of rearranged TCR beta genes. The Illumina HiSeq System was used to sequence the amplified TCR beta libraries as 87-base-pair reads. The paper's data handling went like this. A later analysis tallied around 80 million unique TCR beta chains across the 550 to 850 repertoires, and approximately 9.9 million of those chains were shared by two or more donors. Raw reads were error-corrected and collapsed into unique sequences by a nearest-neighbor algorithm in which closely related sequences were merged to remove PCR and sequencing errors. CDR3 sequences were aligned to IMGT reference sequences to assign V, D and J gene segments. For a sequence to be retained, at least a six-nucleotide match to both a V gene segment and a J gene segment was required. Rearrangements were classified as productive when the CDR3 lacked stop codons and remained in frame with V and J, and all other rearrangements were classified as non-productive. Following IMGT convention, CDR3 was defined as the stretch from the second conserved V-encoded cysteine up to the conserved J-encoded phenylalanine. Sequences without an unambiguous match to a single V gene segment were excluded from the earlier analysis of 587 of the donors. An earlier analysis of 587 of the donors classified V segments as functional when productive rearrangements were above 56.7% and as segregating when the standard deviation between donors was above 5%. To diagnose cytomegalovirus status from the catalog of TCR beta chain sequences, a statistical classification framework was built. A later analysis assigned V and J genes by comparing TCR nucleotide sequences with IMGT/GENE-DB human TR gene sequences. The TCRdist pipeline was used in a later analysis to assign CDR3 sequences and most-parsimonious VDJ recombination scenarios. A later analysis defined each TCR beta chain by its CDR3 amino acid sequence plus V-gene family, and excluded reads lacking a unique V-gene family. A later analysis removed roughly 590 highly shared, low-generation-probability nucleotide sequences to deal with suspected cross-contamination and a sequencing artifact. In a later analysis, a clonal expansion index for each public chain was calculated from normalized within-repertoire ranks of inferred template counts. In a later analysis, generation probabilities were computed using a VDJ recombination model fitted to out-of-frame rearrangements, and the results were checked against IGoR. A later analysis scored TCR-TCR, TCR-HLA and TCR-CMV co-occurrence with hypergeometric tests, applying a repertoire-size bias correction to TCR pairs. To estimate false discovery rates, a later analysis permuted the HLA or CMV assignments 20 times. A later analysis grouped co-occurring TCRs with DBSCAN, adding TCRdist sequence similarity when clustering within HLA-allele-positive subsets. For co-occurrence clustering, repertoires with fewer than 30,000 or more than 120,000 public chains were excluded, along with four to six repertoires with anomalous nucleotide sharing. Imported from immuneACCESS, the table was reduced by TCRdb to in-frame sequences with V and J called. These copies leave out some clones; in studies compared against another copy, an unresolved V gene accounts for under half, and the cause of the remainder is not known. That table is the source of V, J and clone size, and D and trimming were worked out from the DNA. This sample has about 160,000 clones in its table, and over 70% of those were observed once. The biggest ten clones account for roughly 7% of the sample.

Sequencing input: PBMCs. The TCR sequence derives from a woman in her forties in good health and CMV-seropositive.

The DNA reads TGTGCCTGGAGTGTAAGGACAGGGGCCCGTCCCTATGGCTACACCTTC. Its translation is CAWSVRTGARPYGYTF. Recombination connected TRBV30 to TRBJ1-2, with 9 bases matching TRBD1. The CDR3 runs 16 residues from the cysteine to the phenylalanine. The DNA shown is the 48-base CDR3, in frame from base 1. Germline trimming amounts to 0 bases on V and 4 bases on J, with 9 as the count of junction bases outside the gene matches. As encoded in the germline V gene (reference sequence), CDR1 is GTSNPN while CDR2 is SVGIG. When the CDR3 is completed using the reference TRBV30 and TRBJ1-2 genes on either side, the full variable domain is SQTIHQWPATLVQPVGSPLSLECTVEGTSNPNLYWYRQAAGRGLQLLFYSVGIGQISSEVPQNLSASRPQDRQFILSSKKLLLSDSGFYLCAWSVRTGARPYGYTFGSGTRLTVV.